Each of the 28 T cell receptor beta chains below was sequenced from the same sample in a study of siplizumab effects on memory and regulatory T cells. Method: immunoSEQ multiplex PCR; TCRdb's copy keeps in-frame clones and lacks some. Here the sample spans 80,000 to 130,000 clones, 92% being singletons. The sample was Tregs sorted from blood. These receptors were obtained from a human donor in good health.

J is TRBJ2-7 and V is TRBV10-2, with 8 bases matching TRBD1. The CDR3 runs 15 residues. Trimming removed 5 bases from V and 0 bases from J; junction bases left unmatched: 6. The germline CDR1 and CDR2 sequences are WSHSY and SAAADI. The CDR3 reads CASSPLGTGSYEQYF. CDR3 nucleotide sequence: TGCGCCAGCAGTCCCCTCGGGACAGGCTCCTACGAGCAGTACTTC.

The rearrangement uses TRBV4-1 and TRBJ2-1; tentatively, D is TRBD2 (5 bases). CDR1 MGHRA and CDR2 YSYEKL come from the germline V gene. With 4 bases removed from V and 4 bases from J, the gap between germline ends came to 20 bases. CDR3 length: 17 residues. The CDR3 loop is CASSPHKSTRRYNEQFF. As DNA, the CDR3 is TGCGCCAGCAGCCCACATAAGAGCACTAGGAGGTACAATGAGCAGTTCTTC.

The gene calls are TRBV10-3 and TRBJ1-5, with 9 bases lining up with TRBD1. Germline V lookup: CDR1 ENHRY, CDR2 SYGVKD. The CDR3 spans 15 residues. Trimming removed 4 bases from V and 2 bases from J; junction bases left unmatched: 3. The CDR3 protein is CAISATGGGNQPQHF. CDR3 in DNA: TGTGCCATCAGTGCGACAGGGGGAGGCAATCAGCCCCAGCATTTT.

The gene calls are TRBV27 and TRBJ2-7; 9 bases are a match to TRBD2. The ends lost 6 bases at V and 0 bases at J; junction bases unmatched: 21. The CDR3 length is 20 residues. The germline V gene has CDR1 MNHEY and CDR2 SMNVEV (reference sequence). The chain's CDR3 is CASRPSAGKSLSGSSYEQYF. CDR3 DNA sequence: TGTGCCAGCAGGCCGTCTGCAGGGAAGTCCCTTAGCGGGAGCTCCTACGAGCAGTACTTC.

The chain has TRBV6-5 and TRBJ2-1; 10 nucleotides match TRBD2. Trimming at V came to 5 bases and at J to 6 bases, leaving 7 bases not matched to a gene. The CDR3 has 15 residues. The germline V gene has CDR1 MNHEY and CDR2 SVGAGI. CDR3 residues: CASSRAAGGFNEQFF. As DNA, the CDR3 is TGTGCCAGCAGTAGAGCAGCGGGAGGGTTCAATGAGCAGTTCTTC.

The rearrangement links TRBV2 to TRBJ1-1; TRBD1 agrees at 8 bases. V lost 6 bases to trimming and J lost 1 base; unmatched junction nucleotides: 1. Germline-derived CDR1 and CDR2 are SNHLY and FYNNEI. The CDR3 runs 13 residues. CDR3 in amino acids: CASRDRENTEAFF. The CDR3 nucleotides read TGTGCCAGCAGGGACAGGGAGAACACTGAAGCTTTCTTT.

V and J are TRBV28 and TRBJ2-7, with 9 bases fitting TRBD2. After removal of 2 bases from V and 12 bases from J, the junction contained 5 bases not matched to a gene. In germline, CDR1 is MDHEN, CDR2 SYDVKM. The CDR3 covers 12 residues. The CDR3 DNA follows: TGTGCCAGCAGTTTACCCAGCGGGAGGTCGTACTTC. This encodes CASSLPSGRSYF.

This chain links TRBV15 with TRBJ2-1; TRBD2 agrees at 9 bases. J gave up 3 bases and V 11 bases, and 8 bases lay outside the gene matches. Per the germline V gene, CDR1 is LNHNV and CDR2 is YYDKDF (reference sequence). CDR3 length: 14 amino acids. The chain's CDR3 is CAAAVLAGYNEQFF. The CDR3 DNA is TGTGCCGCCGCTGTACTAGCGGGCTACAATGAGCAGTTCTTC.

The rearrangement uses TRBV9 and TRBJ2-7; D call uncertain. The CDR3 has 15 amino acids. Germline CDR1 SGDLS, CDR2 YYNGEE. The V gene lost 5 bases and the J gene lost 2 bases, with 17 bases spanning the gap. The CDR3 here is CASSSGWESTYEQYF. The DNA of the CDR3 is TGTGCCAGCAGTTCCGGATGGGAAAGCACCTACGAGCAGTACTTC.

This clone has only one observation. The chain employs TRBV29-1 and TRBJ2-7; no definite D call. This CDR3 is built from 12 residues. Per germline, CDR1 SQVTM and CDR2 ANQGSEA. V was cut by 4 bases and J by 2 bases, with 9 bases left in between. The CDR3 DNA reads as TGCAGCGTTGGGACGCCTCCCTACGAGCAGTACTTC. It specifies CSVGTPPYEQYF.

CDR3 protein: CASSPADRSSEAFF. CDR3 in DNA: TGTGCCAGCTCACCAGCCGACAGAAGCAGTGAAGCTTTCTTT. This sequence joins TRBV18 and TRBJ1-1; tentative D call: TRBD1 (5 bases). Trimming pared 2 bases from V and 7 bases from J, leaving 14 bases between. The germline V gene has CDR1 KGHSH and CDR2 LQKENI. CDR3 length: 14 amino acids.

This clone was counted a single time. For the CDR3, the DNA is TGTGCCAGCAGTTTACCGGCCACTGAAGCTTTCTTT. This codes for CASSLPATEAFF. This chain links TRBV28 with TRBJ1-1; D call uncertain. The CDR3 spans 12 residues. Germline V gives CDR1 MDHEN, CDR2 SYDVKM. V was clipped by 2 bases and J by 4 bases, with 5 bases between them.

The CDR3: CASSAGGTYNEQFF. CDR3 nucleotide sequence: TGTGCCAGCAGTGCAGGGGGCACCTACAATGAGCAGTTCTTC. The rearrangement links TRBV6-5 to TRBJ2-1; 8 bases map to TRBD1. The J segment lost 2 bases and the V segment lost 5 bases, leaving 2 bases of the junction unmatched. The V gene's germline CDR1 is MNHEY and CDR2 SVGAGI. This CDR3 contains 14 residues.

The chain is built from TRBV4-1 and TRBJ2-3; 10 nucleotides agree with TRBD2. The J segment lost 6 bases and the V segment lost 0 bases, leaving 6 bases of the junction unmatched. This CDR3 is built from 16 residues. Germline CDR1 reads MGHRA; CDR2 reads YSYEKL. The CDR3 sequence: CASSQDRGAGGDTQYF. In DNA form, the CDR3 reads TGCGCCAGCAGCCAAGATCGGGGAGCGGGAGGGGATACGCAGTATTTT.

On this clone: A read error may account for a junction end that differs from germline. CDR3 protein: CASSPGAGASSEQYF. The CDR3 DNA sequence: TGTGCCAGCAGTCCCGGGGCAGGGGCATCCTCCGAGCAGTACTTC. V gene TRBV6-6 combines with J gene TRBJ2-7; D perhaps matches TRBD1 (6 bases). Germline CDR1 and CDR2: MNHNY and SVGAGI (reference sequence). There are 15 residues in the CDR3.

This clone occurred a few times. The genes are TRBV7-9 and TRBJ1-1; TRBD1 might be the D (5 bases). Germline CDR1 reads SEHNR; CDR2 reads FQNEAQ (reference sequence). The CDR3 is made up of 13 amino acids. Trimming pared 5 bases from V and 11 bases from J, leaving 18 bases between. The DNA for the CDR3 is TGTGCCAGCAGCATCATTCGTTTGGGGGTTGCTTTCTTT. As protein: CASSIIRLGVAFF.

The chain has TRBV30 and TRBJ1-2, with D unresolved. The V gene lost 5 bases and the J gene lost 4 bases, with 11 bases spanning the gap. Germline lookup yields CDR1 GTSNPN and CDR2 SVGIG (reference sequence). The CDR3 covers 12 residues. The CDR3 bases are TGTGCCTGGTATCTGCTTGGCTATGGCTACACCTTC. It is translated as CAWYLLGYGYTF.

This clone has just one count. The rearrangement uses TRBV29-1 and TRBJ2-7; 8 bases are a match to TRBD1. The CDR3 consists of 13 residues. The germline gives CDR1 SQVTM, CDR2 ANQGSEA. The CDR3 spells CSVQRDRTYEQYF. The CDR3 nucleotides read TGCAGTGTGCAGAGGGACAGGACCTACGAGCAGTACTTC.

This chain connects TRBV6-6 to TRBJ2-2, with 8 positions matching TRBD2. The CDR3 is 16 amino acids. From germline, CDR1 is MNHNY and CDR2 SVGAGI (reference sequence). Losses at the gene ends were 0 bases for V and 5 bases for J; bases not matched to a gene: 5. The CDR3 region is CASSYSSGGRTGELFF. The CDR3 nucleotides read TGTGCCAGCAGTTACTCGAGCGGGGGACGGACCGGGGAGCTGTTTTTT.

This rearrangement joins TRBV6-6 to TRBJ1-4; D is ambiguous. V was trimmed by 2 bases and J by 0 bases, leaving 4 bases between them. The germline CDR1 and CDR2 sequences are MNHNY and SVGAGI (reference sequence). The CDR3 contains 14 residues. The CDR3 nucleotides are TGTGCCAGCAGTTACGGTACAACTAATGAAAAACTGTTTTTT. Encoded protein: CASSYGTTNEKLFF.

This clone showed up many times. The chain recombines TRBV7-9 with TRBJ2-1, with D tentatively TRBD2 (5 bases). From germline, CDR1 is SEHNR and CDR2 FQNEAQ (reference sequence). This CDR3 spans 11 amino acids. The V and J ends lost 7 bases and 13 bases respectively, with 14 bases between them. The CDR3 DNA sequence: TGTGCCAGCACCACCGACTACAAACAGTTCTTC. This codes for CASTTDYKQFF.

The rearrangement links TRBV21-1 to TRBJ2-7; TRBD1 was called by the table and not checked on the DNA. TRBV21-1 has pseudogene status. The CDR3 has 15 amino acids. CDR3 residues: CASSKGGIPGYEQYF. CDR3 DNA sequence: TGTGCCAGCAGCAAAGGTGGGATCCCAGGGTACGAGCAGTACTTC.

The chain has TRBV9 and TRBJ2-7; 11 bases match TRBD1. V shed 4 bases and J 5 bases; nucleotides not matched to a gene: 5. CDR1 and CDR2 (germline): SGDLS, YYNGEE. This CDR3 has 14 residues. The CDR3 DNA follows: TGTGCCAGCAGCCCCGGACAGGGGGCGGACGAGCAGTACTTC. Translating it yields CASSPGQGADEQYF.

The rearrangement links TRBV10-1 to TRBJ2-2, with 13 bases fitting TRBD2. The CDR3 spans 18 residues. Germline loops: CDR1 WNHNN, CDR2 SYGVQD (reference sequence). The V gene end was trimmed by 1 base and the J gene end by 3 bases; junction bases not matched to a gene: 5. The CDR3 DNA sequence: TGCGCCAGCAGTGAGTTCCGCGGGACTAGCGGGGACACCGGGGAGCTGTTTTTT. Translating gives CASSEFRGTSGDTGELFF.

The chain employs TRBV6-4 and TRBJ2-6, with 8 bases matching TRBD1. This CDR3 spans 19 amino acids. V shed 0 bases, J shed 2 bases, and the junction held 9 bases outside the gene matches. From germline, CDR1 is MRHNA and CDR2 SNTAGT. The CDR3 bases are TGTGCCAGCAGTGACTCGAATGCAGGGGGCGGGACTGGGGCCAACGTCCTGACTTTC. This gives the protein CASSDSNAGGGTGANVLTF.

The CDR3 region is CASSFGTPSYSTDTQYF. The CDR3, as DNA: TGTGCCAGCAGTTTCGGGACCCCGTCTTATAGCACAGATACGCAGTATTTT. The genes are TRBV27 and TRBJ2-3; D assignment may be TRBD1 or TRBD2 (5 bases each). CDR1 is MNHEY and CDR2 is SMNVEV in the germline V gene (reference sequence). Trimming removed 3 bases at V and 0 bases at J, with 16 bases between. The CDR3 sequence is 17 residues long.

The chain joins TRBV30 to TRBJ2-5, with D uncertain. V dropped 3 bases and J dropped 5 bases, with 13 bases sitting between them. Germline CDR1 GTSNPN, CDR2 SVGIG (reference sequence). This CDR3 comprises 13 residues. CDR3: CAWRRQLPETQYF. In nucleotides, the CDR3 is TGTGCCTGGAGGCGGCAGCTGCCGGAGACCCAGTACTTC.

The V gene is TRBV12-5, the J gene TRBJ2-7; D perhaps matches TRBD1 (6 bases). V was pared by 2 bases and J by 0 bases, with 14 bases between. The V gene's germline CDR1 is LGHNT and CDR2 FRNRAP. CDR3 length: 16 amino acids. The CDR3 DNA is TGTGCTAGTGGTTTGCCACTAGGGGGATTCTCCTACGAGCAGTACTTC. Residues: CASGLPLGGFSYEQYF.